The T cell receptor (beta chain) described here comes from a study of T cell repertoires in cytomegalovirus infection. Each CDR3 protein gets one entry after TCRdb re-called the reads with MiXCR. The sample lists roughly 280,000 distinct CDR3 sequences, approximately 9.2% seen once, with about 14% in the top ten. Looked up from germline, CDR1 is LGHNA and CDR2 is YSLEER. The CDR3 is 15 residues long. Trimming pared 6 bases from V and 3 bases from J, leaving 15 bases between. This clonotype was seen repeatedly, ten times or more. Sequencing used PBMCs. The chain is built from TRBV4-3 and TRBJ2-1; tentatively, D is TRBD2 (6 bases). The sequence derives from a human donor in good health (CMV status not recorded). Some clones in this sample may be carry-over from other donors' samples. CDR3 region: CASSPRKAGYNEQFF. CDR3 nucleotide sequence: TGCGCCAGCAGTCCCCGGAAAGCGGGCTACAATGAGCAGTTCTTC.